This TCR beta chain stems from a study of T cell repertoires in cytomegalovirus infection. This CDR3 is 16 amino acids long. Germline loops: CDR1 SGHNT, CDR2 YYREEE (reference sequence). V was cut by 0 bases and J by 3 bases, with 12 bases left in between. This clonotype was counted only a few times. Via MiXCR, TCRdb re-called the reads, giving one row per CDR3 protein. Here the sample spans about 130,000 distinct CDR3 sequences, 8% to 9% being singletons. Specimen: PBMCs. This sequence joins TRBV5-4 and TRBJ2-2; no firm D call. The TCR comes from a human donor in good health (CMV status not recorded). Some clones in this sample may be carry-over from other donors' samples. CDR3 sequence: CASSLGQEYYTGELFF. In DNA form, the CDR3 reads TGTGCCAGCAGCTTGGGCCAGGAGTACTACACCGGGGAGCTGTTTTTT. The whole variable domain, remainder taken from reference TRBV5-4 and TRBJ2-2, is ETGVTQSPTHLIKTRGQQVTLRCSSQSGHNTVSWYQQALGQGPQFIFQYYREEENGRGNFPPRFSGLQFPNYSSELNVNALELDDSALYLCASSLGQEYYTGELFFGEGSRLTVL.